This TCR beta chain was sequenced for a study of T cell changes during pregnancy in multiple sclerosis. V gave up 8 bases and J gave up 4 bases; unmatched junction bases: 10. Germline V gene lookup returns CDR1 SNHLY and CDR2 FYNNEI. The CDR3 sequence is 16 residues long. Produced via immunoSEQ multiplex PCR; TCRdb's table is partial and in-frame only. Of about 42,000 clones in the sample, around nine tenths were seen once. This clone was counted once. The material was CD4+ T cells from peripheral blood mononuclear cells, obtained after pregnancy. The V and J genes are TRBV2 and TRBJ2-1; the match to TRBD2 covers 11 bases. The clonotype originates from a female donor with multiple sclerosis, enrolled in a pregnancy study. The CDR3 sequence: CASLPLAGGQYNEQFF. The CDR3, as DNA: TGTGCCAGCCTTCCTCTAGCGGGGGGCCAATACAATGAGCAGTTCTTC.